Sequencing of this T cell receptor beta chain was carried out in a study of blood T cell repertoires in COVID-19. The CDR3 covers 16 residues. V gave up 7 bases and J gave up 3 bases; unmatched junction bases: 10. The germline V gene has CDR1 MNHEY and CDR2 SVGEGT. Sequenced by immunoSEQ multiplex PCR; TCRdb stores in-frame clones only, minus some. Here the sample spans tens of thousands of clones, around 90% being singletons. The chain links TRBV6-2 or TRBV6-3 to TRBJ2-2, with TRBD1 matching 8 bases. The sequence was obtained from a woman aged 80 or over with acute or convalescent COVID-19. Material for sequencing was peripheral blood. The CDR3 loop reads CASTPWGTGDTGELFF. CDR3 bases: TGTGCCAGCACCCCGTGGGGGACAGGAGACACCGGGGAGCTGTTTTTT.